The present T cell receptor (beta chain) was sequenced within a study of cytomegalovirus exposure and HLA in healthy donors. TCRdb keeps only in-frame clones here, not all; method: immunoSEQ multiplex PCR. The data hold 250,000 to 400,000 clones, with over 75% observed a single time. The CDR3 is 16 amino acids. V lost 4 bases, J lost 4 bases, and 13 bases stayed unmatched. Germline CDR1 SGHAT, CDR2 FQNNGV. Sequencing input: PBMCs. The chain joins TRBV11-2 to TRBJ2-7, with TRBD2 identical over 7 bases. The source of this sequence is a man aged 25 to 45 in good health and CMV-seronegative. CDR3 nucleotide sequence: TGTGCCAGCAGCTCCAATTGGGGGGGATTTGGGTACGAGCAGTACTTC. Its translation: CASSSNWGGFGYEQYF.